The TCR beta chain described here comes from a study of vaccination and CD4 T cells after COVID-19. Study-level information: Two doses of either BNT162b2 or mRNA-1273 vaccine were given to participants.

Cultured CD4+ T-cell DNA underwent Oncomine TCR Beta short-read sequencing. A single record per CDR3 protein comes from TCRdb applying MiXCR to the PCR reads. Of 5,700 or so distinct CDR3 sequences listed, about 50% are singletons. The study, taken as a whole, reports: Convalescent patients were relatively few, and early post-infection timepoints were missing.

V lost 4 bases to trimming and J lost 2 bases; unmatched junction nucleotides: 10. Per germline, CDR1 SEHNR and CDR2 FQNEAQ (reference sequence). The CDR3 has 16 residues. As regards this clonotype: Its specificity is unknown.

As for treatment: approximately 9-day PBMC culture with coronavirus spike peptide pools or control peptides (ViraFEST assay). The chain has TRBV7-9 and TRBJ1-2; the match to TRBD1 covers 7 bases. This clonotype was sampled from a human donor who had recovered from COVID-19. What was sequenced was CD4+ T cells from blood, cultured in vitro. CDR3 coding DNA: TGTGCCAGCAGCTCTAGAGCTACAGGGGTGAACTATGGCTACACCTTC. It is translated as CASSSRATGVNYGYTF.